This TCR beta chain was found in a study of technical replicates of blood from four donors (dated by TCRdb to between 2016 and 2019). This clone has just one count. Its antigen has not been determined. The record has no base qualities; no much larger clone is one base away. Relative to germline, V is 6 bases shorter and J is 8 bases shorter, with 19 bases between their ends. Taken from cysteine to phenylalanine, the CDR3 has 14 residues. CDR3 DNA only is kept here, 42 bases in frame from base 1. The germline V gene yields MNHNS for CDR1 and SASEGT for CDR2. Libraries were made using the immunoSEQ multiplex PCR assay. TCRdb mirrors the immuneACCESS table, restricted to in-frame sequences. Some clones are absent from its copies; in checked studies, under half trace to an unresolved V gene, and the reason for the others is unknown. The sample table contains just under 100,000 clones; only one count was recorded for about 96% of them. 0.2% to 0.25% of the sample is taken by the ten largest.

Sequenced: T cells isolated from PBMCs. The rearranged chain carries TRBV6-1 and TRBJ1-2; TRBD1 is perhaps the D gene, given 5 matching bases. This receptor was identified in a human donor in good health. The bases are TGTGCCAGCAGCCGGACGGGTTATGCAGGGGGCTACACCTTC. Its amino acids are CASSRTGYAGGYTF.